These T cell receptor beta chains were read from a single sample in a study of human T cells and chemical hapten exposure. MiXCR, applied by TCRdb to the RACE reads, yields one record per CDR3 protein. The sample shows approximately 95,000 distinct CDR3 sequences, around 10% of them seen only once. Sequencing was performed on whole blood, taken in connection with sensitization to the hapten diphenylcyclopropenone (DPC). These TCRs come from a woman between 35 and 50 years old with alopecia areata. Some clones in this sample may be carry-over from other donors' samples. Both conserved end residues are part of each CDR3. D genes are given only for firm matches. The size entry is marked missing in some rows and otherwise reads once, few, many or a size class.

clone size: few
V gene: TRBV15
J gene: TRBJ1-4
D gene: -
CDR3 protein: CATSRQGGATNEKLFF
CDR3 DNA: TGTGCCACCAGCAGACAGGGAGGAGCCACTAATGAAAAACTGTTTTTT

clone size: few
V gene: TRBV9
J gene: TRBJ2-1
D gene: TRBD2
CDR3 protein: CASSQGTSGSYNEQFF
CDR3 DNA: TGTGCCAGCAGCCAAGGGACTAGCGGGTCCTACAATGAGCAGTTCTTC

clone size: -
V gene: TRBV20-1
J gene: TRBJ2-2
D gene: -
CDR3 protein: CSAPGASNTGELFF
CDR3 DNA: TGCAGTGCGCCAGGCGCATCTAACACCGGGGAGCTGTTTTTT

clone size: -
V gene: TRBV6-6
J gene: TRBJ2-7
D gene: -
CDR3 protein: CASSQDLTLCEQYF
CDR3 DNA: TGTGCCAGCAGTCAGGATCTGACCCTTTGCGAGCAGTACTTC

clone size: many
V gene: TRBV7-2
J gene: TRBJ2-7
D gene: -
CDR3 protein: CASSLIGGLWEQYF
CDR3 DNA: TGTGCCAGCAGCCTAATCGGGGGGCTATGGGAGCAGTACTTC

clone size: -
V gene: TRBV13
J gene: TRBJ2-5
D gene: -
CDR3 protein: CASSLRDTYQETQYF
CDR3 DNA: TGTGCCAGCAGCCTCCGGGACACCTACCAAGAGACCCAGTACTTC

clone size: many
V gene: TRBV5-1
J gene: TRBJ2-3
D gene: TRBD1
CDR3 protein: CASSPSPPGQGPDTQYF
CDR3 DNA: TGCGCCAGCAGCCCGTCACCACCGGGACAGGGCCCAGATACGCAGTATTTT

clone size: -
V gene: TRBV4-2
J gene: TRBJ2-2
D gene: -
CDR3 protein: CASSQVDNWGVANTGELFF
CDR3 DNA: TGTGCCAGCAGCCAGGTGGACAATTGGGGCGTCGCGAACACCGGGGAGCTGTTTTTT

clone size: many
V gene: TRBV23-1
J gene: TRBJ2-1
D gene: TRBD1
CDR3 protein: CASSQGQGTANNEQFF
CDR3 DNA: TGCGCCAGCAGTCAAGGACAGGGGACCGCGAACAATGAGCAGTTCTTC

clone size: many
V gene: TRBV25-1
J gene: TRBJ2-7
D gene: TRBD2
CDR3 protein: CASTNLGSGTTYEQYF
CDR3 DNA: TGTGCCAGCACCAACCTAGGGAGCGGGACCACCTACGAGCAGTACTTC

clone size: few
V gene: TRBV19
J gene: TRBJ2-3
D gene: -
CDR3 protein: CASSIPPPRGSADTQYF
CDR3 DNA: TGTGCCAGTAGTATCCCCCCGCCGAGGGGCAGCGCAGATACGCAGTATTTT

clone size: few
V gene: TRBV27
J gene: TRBJ1-1
D gene: TRBD1
CDR3 protein: CASSPGTGSHTSEAFF
CDR3 DNA: TGTGCCAGCAGTCCAGGGACAGGGTCGCACACTTCTGAAGCTTTCTTT